Listed below are T cell receptor beta chains from one sample, sequenced in a study of control samples from healthy donors and cancer patients. Method: immunoSEQ multiplex PCR; TCRdb's copy keeps in-frame clones and lacks some. Seen here are 140,000 to 150,000 clones, 80% to 95% observed once, and the top ten hold under 7%. The sequenced material came from blood. The receptors shown here come from a young man in good health. The CDR3 runs from the conserved cysteine through the conserved F or W. Each record gives: V gene, J gene, D gene, clone size, CDR3 protein, CDR3 DNA. A D gene is named only where the DNA matches it firmly. Only some rows state a clone size, as once, few, many or a class for expanded clones.

v_gene: TRBV6-5; j_gene: TRBJ2-7; d_gene: TRBD1; abundance: once; CDR3aa: CASSYGTGGYEQYF; CDR3nt: TGTGCCAGCAGTTACGGGACAGGGGGATACGAGCAGTACTTC
v_gene: TRBV25-1; j_gene: TRBJ1-4; d_gene: TRBD1; abundance: -; CDR3aa: CASTPTGPNEKLFF; CDR3nt: TGTGCCAGCACGCCGACAGGGCCAAATGAAAAACTGTTTTTT
v_gene: TRBV3-1/TRBV3-2; j_gene: TRBJ2-7; d_gene: TRBD2; abundance: -; CDR3aa: CASSHGGLAGILPEQYF; CDR3nt: TGTGCCAGCAGCCATGGAGGACTAGCGGGAATTCTCCCCGAGCAGTACTTC
v_gene: TRBV5-1; j_gene: TRBJ1-2; d_gene: TRBD1; abundance: -; CDR3aa: CASSSLRTGAHGYTF; CDR3nt: TGCGCCAGCAGCTCCCTTCGGACAGGCGCTCATGGCTACACCTTC
v_gene: TRBV27; j_gene: TRBJ2-1; d_gene: -; abundance: -; CDR3aa: CASSAHSRDVINEQFF; CDR3nt: TGTGCCAGCAGTGCCCACAGCCGGGACGTAATTAATGAGCAGTTCTTC
v_gene: TRBV6-5; j_gene: TRBJ1-5; d_gene: -; abundance: -; CDR3aa: CASSREKDQPQHF; CDR3nt: TGTGCCAGCTCTAGGGAAAAGGATCAGCCCCAGCATTTT
v_gene: TRBV6-1; j_gene: TRBJ2-1; d_gene: -; abundance: -; CDR3aa: CASSERGYTYNEQFF; CDR3nt: TGTGCCAGCAGTGAGCGGGGTTATACCTACAATGAGCAGTTCTTC
v_gene: TRBV28; j_gene: TRBJ1-2; d_gene: -; abundance: -; CDR3aa: CAALRGSYTF; CDR3nt: TGTGCCGCCCTCAGGGGCAGCTACACCTTC
v_gene: TRBV30; j_gene: TRBJ1-1; d_gene: TRBD1; abundance: -; CDR3aa: CAWSLGQGDTEAFF; CDR3nt: TGTGCCTGGAGCCTAGGACAGGGGGACACTGAAGCTTTCTTT
v_gene: TRBV13; j_gene: TRBJ1-1; d_gene: -; abundance: -; CDR3aa: CASSLGFGGPTETEAFF; CDR3nt: TGTGCCAGCAGCTTAGGCTTTGGGGGGCCAACGGAGACTGAAGCTTTCTTT
v_gene: TRBV10-3; j_gene: TRBJ2-7; d_gene: -; abundance: -; CDR3aa: CAIGGGRTGGYEQYF; CDR3nt: TGTGCCATCGGGGGGGGGAGGACAGGTGGCTACGAGCAGTACTTC
v_gene: TRBV3-1/TRBV3-2; j_gene: TRBJ2-6; d_gene: -; abundance: -; CDR3aa: CASSQDHSGANVLTF; CDR3nt: TGTGCCAGCAGCCAAGACCACTCTGGGGCCAACGTCCTGACTTTC
v_gene: TRBV24-1; j_gene: TRBJ2-1; d_gene: -; abundance: -; CDR3aa: CATRAGNEQFF; CDR3nt: TGTGCCACCAGAGCGGGTAATGAGCAGTTCTTC
v_gene: TRBV7-9; j_gene: TRBJ1-1; d_gene: -; abundance: few; CDR3aa: CASSLQGNTEAFF; CDR3nt: TGTGCCAGCAGCTTACAGGGGAACACTGAAGCTTTCTTT
v_gene: TRBV18; j_gene: TRBJ1-1; d_gene: -; abundance: -; CDR3aa: CASSPTGTEAFF; CDR3nt: TGTGCCAGCTCGCCAACAGGGACTGAAGCTTTCTTT
v_gene: TRBV6-1; j_gene: TRBJ2-1; d_gene: TRBD1; abundance: -; CDR3aa: CASSDRPGQGPSNEQFF; CDR3nt: TGTGCCAGCAGTGACAGACCGGGACAGGGGCCTTCCAATGAGCAGTTCTTC
v_gene: TRBV24-1; j_gene: TRBJ1-3; d_gene: -; abundance: -; CDR3aa: CATSDLLGIRGNTIYF; CDR3nt: TGTGCCACCAGTGATTTGTTGGGGATCCGTGGAAACACCATATATTTT
v_gene: TRBV20-1; j_gene: TRBJ1-2; d_gene: TRBD1; abundance: -; CDR3aa: CSAVPGQEDF; CDR3nt: TGCAGTGCTGTTCCGGGACAGGAAGACTTC
v_gene: TRBV7-9; j_gene: TRBJ1-4; d_gene: -; abundance: -; CDR3aa: CASSLIPSNNEKLFF; CDR3nt: TGTGCCAGCAGCTTAATACCCAGCAATAATGAAAAACTGTTTTTT
v_gene: TRBV5-1; j_gene: TRBJ2-1; d_gene: TRBD2; abundance: once; CDR3aa: CASSWGLGANEQFF; CDR3nt: TGCGCCAGCAGCTGGGGACTAGGGGCCAATGAGCAGTTCTTC
v_gene: TRBV7-9; j_gene: TRBJ2-7; d_gene: -; abundance: -; CDR3aa: CASSLVSWEQYF; CDR3nt: TGTGCCAGCAGCTTAGTATCTTGGGAGCAGTACTTC
v_gene: TRBV30; j_gene: TRBJ1-3; d_gene: -; abundance: once; CDR3aa: CAFCRSSGNTIYF; CDR3nt: TGTGCCTTCTGTCGGAGCTCTGGAAACACCATATATTTT
v_gene: TRBV7-8; j_gene: TRBJ2-7; d_gene: TRBD1; abundance: -; CDR3aa: CASSADRGSSYEQYF; CDR3nt: TGTGCCAGCAGCGCCGACAGGGGAAGCTCCTACGAGCAGTACTTC
v_gene: TRBV5-1; j_gene: TRBJ1-1; d_gene: -; abundance: -; CDR3aa: CASSLEGDREAFF; CDR3nt: TGCGCCAGCAGCTTGGAAGGGGATCGTGAAGCTTTCTTT
v_gene: TRBV4-3; j_gene: TRBJ2-7; d_gene: -; abundance: -; CDR3aa: CASSREIASSSYEQYF; CDR3nt: TGCGCCAGCAGCCGTGAAATCGCTAGCTCCTCCTACGAGCAGTACTTC
v_gene: TRBV4-3; j_gene: TRBJ2-7; d_gene: TRBD1; abundance: -; CDR3aa: CASSQENRGREQYF; CDR3nt: TGCGCCAGCAGCCAAGAGAACAGGGGGCGCGAGCAGTACTTC
v_gene: TRBV7-8; j_gene: TRBJ2-7; d_gene: -; abundance: -; CDR3aa: CASSLEMGPYEQYF; CDR3nt: TGTGCCAGCAGCTTAGAAATGGGGCCTTACGAGCAGTACTTC
v_gene: TRBV5-1; j_gene: TRBJ2-1; d_gene: TRBD2; abundance: -; CDR3aa: CASSLGGGSGLNEQFF; CDR3nt: TGCGCCAGCAGCTTGGGAGGCGGGAGTGGATTGAATGAGCAGTTCTTC
v_gene: TRBV28; j_gene: TRBJ2-7; d_gene: -; abundance: -; CDR3aa: CASSNYEQYF; CDR3nt: TGTGCCAGCAGTAACTACGAGCAGTACTTC
v_gene: TRBV4-3; j_gene: TRBJ1-1; d_gene: -; abundance: -; CDR3aa: CASSQYPGRGTEAFF; CDR3nt: TGCGCCAGCAGCCAATATCCAGGGAGGGGGACTGAAGCTTTCTTT
v_gene: TRBV2; j_gene: TRBJ1-4; d_gene: -; abundance: -; CDR3aa: CASSSGLSLGLNEKLFF; CDR3nt: TGTGCCAGCAGTTCGGGTCTTTCCCTCGGCCTTAATGAAAAACTGTTTTTT
v_gene: TRBV6-5; j_gene: TRBJ2-1; d_gene: TRBD2; abundance: -; CDR3aa: CASSFTGTSRYNEQFF; CDR3nt: TGTGCCAGCAGTTTCACCGGGACTAGTAGGTACAATGAGCAGTTCTTC
v_gene: TRBV30; j_gene: TRBJ2-1; d_gene: TRBD1; abundance: -; CDR3aa: CAWSPTRTGWSEQFF; CDR3nt: TGTGCCTGGAGCCCCACCCGGACAGGGTGGAGTGAGCAGTTCTTC
v_gene: TRBV5-1; j_gene: TRBJ1-5; d_gene: -; abundance: -; CDR3aa: CASRDNSGGHF; CDR3nt: TGCGCCAGCAGGGATAACTCCGGAGGGCATTTT
v_gene: TRBV12-3/TRBV12-4; j_gene: TRBJ2-1; d_gene: -; abundance: -; CDR3aa: CASSFELYNEQFF; CDR3nt: TGTGCCAGCAGTTTTGAATTGTACAATGAGCAGTTCTTC
v_gene: TRBV30; j_gene: TRBJ2-5; d_gene: -; abundance: -; CDR3aa: CAWSNNQETQYF; CDR3nt: TGTGCCTGGAGTAACAATCAAGAGACCCAGTACTTC
v_gene: TRBV4-2; j_gene: TRBJ2-7; d_gene: TRBD2; abundance: -; CDR3aa: CASSPGTSAYEQYF; CDR3nt: TGTGCCAGCAGCCCCGGGACTAGCGCATACGAGCAGTACTTC
v_gene: TRBV6-5; j_gene: TRBJ1-4; d_gene: TRBD1; abundance: once; CDR3aa: CASRQQGLDEKLFF; CDR3nt: TGTGCCAGCAGGCAACAGGGGCTGGATGAAAAACTGTTTTTT
v_gene: TRBV6-2/TRBV6-3; j_gene: TRBJ1-1; d_gene: -; abundance: -; CDR3aa: CASSYLGVDTEAFF; CDR3nt: TGTGCCAGCAGTTACCTGGGGGTCGACACTGAAGCTTTCTTT
v_gene: TRBV5-1; j_gene: TRBJ1-1; d_gene: -; abundance: -; CDR3aa: CASSFSGADSATEAFF; CDR3nt: TGCGCCAGCAGCTTCTCAGGGGCCGATTCGGCAACTGAAGCTTTCTTT
v_gene: TRBV19; j_gene: TRBJ1-1; d_gene: -; abundance: -; CDR3aa: CASSPGREMNTEAFF; CDR3nt: TGTGCCAGTAGTCCGGGACGGGAAATGAACACTGAAGCTTTCTTT
v_gene: TRBV5-6; j_gene: TRBJ2-5; d_gene: TRBD1; abundance: -; CDR3aa: CASSSNPGTGGKETQYF; CDR3nt: TGTGCCAGCAGCTCCAATCCCGGGACAGGGGGCAAAGAGACCCAGTACTTC
v_gene: TRBV25-1; j_gene: TRBJ1-2; d_gene: -; abundance: -; CDR3aa: CASSRGDHYGYTF; CDR3nt: TGTGCCAGCAGTAGGGGGGACCACTATGGCTACACCTTC
v_gene: TRBV5-4; j_gene: TRBJ2-5; d_gene: -; abundance: -; CDR3aa: CASSYDRRQETQYF; CDR3nt: TGTGCCAGCAGCTACGACAGGCGACAAGAGACCCAGTACTTC
v_gene: TRBV12-3/TRBV12-4; j_gene: TRBJ2-7; d_gene: -; abundance: -; CDR3aa: CASSLAGYEQYF; CDR3nt: TGTGCCAGCAGTTTGGCAGGGTACGAGCAGTACTTC
v_gene: TRBV24-1; j_gene: TRBJ1-2; d_gene: -; abundance: -; CDR3aa: CATSDRYGYTF; CDR3nt: TGTGCCACCAGTGACCGCTATGGCTACACCTTC
v_gene: TRBV3-1/TRBV3-2; j_gene: TRBJ2-7; d_gene: TRBD2; abundance: -; CDR3aa: CASGIGGGLHEQYF; CDR3nt: TGTGCCAGCGGTATCGGGGGGGGCCTACACGAGCAGTACTTC
v_gene: TRBV12-3/TRBV12-4; j_gene: TRBJ2-7; d_gene: -; abundance: -; CDR3aa: CASRTGPSYEQYF; CDR3nt: TGTGCCAGCAGGACGGGGCCTTCCTACGAGCAGTACTTC
v_gene: TRBV19; j_gene: TRBJ1-2; d_gene: -; abundance: -; CDR3aa: CASSIVNRNYGYTF; CDR3nt: TGTGCCAGTAGTATAGTCAACAGGAACTATGGCTACACCTTC
v_gene: TRBV27; j_gene: TRBJ2-5; d_gene: -; abundance: -; CDR3aa: CASSLFAPSYQETQYF; CDR3nt: TGTGCCAGCAGTTTATTCGCCCCGTCGTACCAAGAGACCCAGTACTTC
v_gene: TRBV28; j_gene: TRBJ1-5; d_gene: -; abundance: once; CDR3aa: CASSLELGPPYRNQPQHF; CDR3nt: TGTGCCAGCAGTTTGGAACTCGGACCTCCTTATCGCAATCAGCCCCAGCATTTT
v_gene: TRBV12-3/TRBV12-4; j_gene: TRBJ2-6; d_gene: -; abundance: once; CDR3aa: CASSPFGVLTF; CDR3nt: TGTGCCAGCAGCCCCTTTGGCGTCCTGACTTTC
v_gene: TRBV7-2; j_gene: TRBJ2-7; d_gene: -; abundance: once; CDR3aa: CASSLGQRSSYEQYF; CDR3nt: TGTGCCAGCAGCTTAGGCCAGCGAAGCTCCTACGAGCAGTACTTC
v_gene: TRBV5-1; j_gene: TRBJ2-7; d_gene: -; abundance: -; CDR3aa: CASSSKMGSEQYF; CDR3nt: TGCGCCAGCAGCTCTAAGATGGGGAGCGAGCAGTACTTC